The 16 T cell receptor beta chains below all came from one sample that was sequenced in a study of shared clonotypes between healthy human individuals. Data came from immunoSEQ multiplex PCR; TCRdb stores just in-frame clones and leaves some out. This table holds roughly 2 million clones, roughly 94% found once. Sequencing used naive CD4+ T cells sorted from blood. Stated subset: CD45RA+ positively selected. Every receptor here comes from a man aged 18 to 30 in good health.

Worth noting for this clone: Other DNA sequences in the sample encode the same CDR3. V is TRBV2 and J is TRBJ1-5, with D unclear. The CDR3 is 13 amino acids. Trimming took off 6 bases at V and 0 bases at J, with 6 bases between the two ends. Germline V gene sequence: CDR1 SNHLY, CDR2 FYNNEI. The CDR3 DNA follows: TGTGCCAGCAGCCCCGATAGCAATCAGCCCCAGCATTTT. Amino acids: CASSPDSNQPQHF. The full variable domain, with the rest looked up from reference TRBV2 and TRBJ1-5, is EPEVTQTPSHQVTQMGQEVILRCVPISNHLYFYWYRQILGQKVEFLVSFYNNEISEKSEIFDDQFSVERPDGSNFTLKIRSTKLEDSAMYFCASSPDSNQPQHFGDGTRLSIL.

For the CDR3, the DNA is TGTGCCACCAGCAGAGATGGTGGAAACTCCTACAATGAGCAGTTCTTC. The encoded protein is CATSRDGGNSYNEQFF. V gene TRBV15 combines with J gene TRBJ2-1; D unclear. The CDR3 runs 16 residues. Trimming pared 0 bases from V and 0 bases from J, leaving 9 bases between. Germline CDR1 reads LNHNV; CDR2 reads YYDKDF (reference sequence).

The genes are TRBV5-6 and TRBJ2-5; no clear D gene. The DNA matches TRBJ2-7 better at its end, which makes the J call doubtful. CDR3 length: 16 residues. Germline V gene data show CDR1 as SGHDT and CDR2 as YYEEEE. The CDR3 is CASSNLRRKSSYEQYF. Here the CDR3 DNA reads TGTGCCAGCAGCAACCTACGACGAAAGAGCTCCTACGAGCAGTACTTC.

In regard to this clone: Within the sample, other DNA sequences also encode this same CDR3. CDR3 DNA: TGTGCCAGCAGTGAAGGAGGGTTCAATCAGCCCCAGCATTTT. Protein sequence: CASSEGGFNQPQHF. The chain combines TRBV6-1 with TRBJ1-5; D is unclear. Germline V gives CDR1 MNHNS, CDR2 SASEGT. Trimming pared 1 base from V and 3 bases from J, leaving 7 bases between. CDR3 size: 14 residues.

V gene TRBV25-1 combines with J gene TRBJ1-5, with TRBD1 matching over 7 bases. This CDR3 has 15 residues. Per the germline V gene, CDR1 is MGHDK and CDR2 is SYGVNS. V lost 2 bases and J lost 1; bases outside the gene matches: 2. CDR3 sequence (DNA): TGTGCCAGCAGTGAAGGGGGACAGAGCAATCAGCCCCAGCATTTT. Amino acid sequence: CASSEGGQSNQPQHF.

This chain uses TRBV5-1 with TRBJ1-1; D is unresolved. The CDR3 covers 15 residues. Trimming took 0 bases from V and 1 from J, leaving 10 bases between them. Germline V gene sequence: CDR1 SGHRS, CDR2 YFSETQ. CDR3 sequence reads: CASSLAGWANTEAFF. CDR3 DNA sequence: TGCGCCAGCAGCTTGGCCGGGTGGGCGAACACTGAAGCTTTCTTT.

As DNA, the CDR3 is TGCGCCAGCAGCCCCGGGACTAGCGCATACAATGAGCAGTTCTTC. Protein sequence: CASSPGTSAYNEQFF. The chain employs TRBV5-1 and TRBJ2-1, with TRBD2 matching over 10 bases. CDR1 is SGHRS and CDR2 is YFSETQ in the germline V gene. V lost 4 bases, J lost 4 bases, and 5 bases stayed unmatched. The CDR3 loop spans 15 amino acids.

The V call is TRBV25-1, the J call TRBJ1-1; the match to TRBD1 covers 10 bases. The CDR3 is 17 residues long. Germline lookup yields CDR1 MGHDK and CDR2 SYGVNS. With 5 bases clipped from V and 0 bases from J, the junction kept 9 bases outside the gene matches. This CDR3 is CASSRGGTGAMNTEAFF. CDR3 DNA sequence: TGTGCCAGCAGTAGGGGAGGGACAGGGGCCATGAACACTGAAGCTTTCTTT.

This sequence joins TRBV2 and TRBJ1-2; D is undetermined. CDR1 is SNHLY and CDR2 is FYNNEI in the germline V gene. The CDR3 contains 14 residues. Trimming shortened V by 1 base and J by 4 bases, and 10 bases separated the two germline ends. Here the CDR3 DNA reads TGTGCCAGCAGTGAAGTTTCGGGGAGCTATGGCTACACCTTC. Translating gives CASSEVSGSYGYTF. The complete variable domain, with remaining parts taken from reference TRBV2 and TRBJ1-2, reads EPEVTQTPSHQVTQMGQEVILRCVPISNHLYFYWYRQILGQKVEFLVSFYNNEISEKSEIFDDQFSVERPDGSNFTLKIRSTKLEDSAMYFCASSEVSGSYGYTFGSGTRLTVV.

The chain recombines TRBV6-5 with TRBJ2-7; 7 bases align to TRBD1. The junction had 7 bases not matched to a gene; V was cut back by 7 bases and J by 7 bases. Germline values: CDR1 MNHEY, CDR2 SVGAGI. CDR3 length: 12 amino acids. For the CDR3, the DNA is TGTGCCAGCACCACAGGGGCTGGAGAGCAGTACTTC. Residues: CASTTGAGEQYF.

The DNA of the CDR3 is TGTGCCAGCAGCACCGGGACAGGGATCTACGAGCAGTACTTC. Encoded protein: CASSTGTGIYEQYF. This chain links TRBV5-6 with TRBJ2-7; 9 bases match TRBD1. The CDR3 totals 14 residues. J lost 3 bases, V lost 4 bases, and 5 bases had no gene match. Germline V gene lookup returns CDR1 SGHDT and CDR2 YYEEEE.

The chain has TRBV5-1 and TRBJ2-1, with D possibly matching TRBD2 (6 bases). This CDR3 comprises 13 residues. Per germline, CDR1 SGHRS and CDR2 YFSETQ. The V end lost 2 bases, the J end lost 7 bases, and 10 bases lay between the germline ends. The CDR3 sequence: CASSFAGRNEQFF. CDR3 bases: TGCGCCAGCAGCTTCGCAGGGAGGAATGAGCAGTTCTTC. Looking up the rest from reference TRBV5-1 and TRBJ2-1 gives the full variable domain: KAGVTQTPRYLIKTRGQQVTLSCSPISGHRSVSWYQQTPGQGLQFLFEYFSETQRNKGNFPGRFSGRQFSNSRSEMNVSTLELGDSALYLCASSFAGRNEQFFGPGTRLTVL.

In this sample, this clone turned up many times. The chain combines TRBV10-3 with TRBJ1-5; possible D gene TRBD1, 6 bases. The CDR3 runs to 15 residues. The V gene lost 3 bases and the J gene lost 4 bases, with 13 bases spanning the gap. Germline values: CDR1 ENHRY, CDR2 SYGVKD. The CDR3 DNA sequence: TGTGCCATCAGTGATGGGGGGCAGGTAAATCAGCCCCAGCATTTT. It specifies CAISDGGQVNQPQHF.

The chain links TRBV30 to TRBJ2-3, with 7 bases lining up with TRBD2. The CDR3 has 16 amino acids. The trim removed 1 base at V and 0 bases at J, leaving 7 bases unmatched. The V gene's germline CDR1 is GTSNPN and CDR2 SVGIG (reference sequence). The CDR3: CAWSARASGSTDTQYF. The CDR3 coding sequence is TGTGCCTGGAGTGCCCGGGCTAGCGGTAGCACAGATACGCAGTATTTT.

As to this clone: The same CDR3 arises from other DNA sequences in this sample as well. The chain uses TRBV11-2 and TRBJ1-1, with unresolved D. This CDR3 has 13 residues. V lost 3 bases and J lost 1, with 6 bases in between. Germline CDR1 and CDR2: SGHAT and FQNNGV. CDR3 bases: TGTGCCAGCAGCTTTTCGGAGAACACTGAAGCTTTCTTT. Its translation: CASSFSENTEAFF.

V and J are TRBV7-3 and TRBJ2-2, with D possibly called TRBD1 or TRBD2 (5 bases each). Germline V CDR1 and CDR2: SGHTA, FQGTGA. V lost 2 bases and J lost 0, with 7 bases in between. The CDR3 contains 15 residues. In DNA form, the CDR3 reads TGTGCCAGCAGCTTACAGGGACCGAACACCGGGGAGCTGTTTTTT. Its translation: CASSLQGPNTGELFF.